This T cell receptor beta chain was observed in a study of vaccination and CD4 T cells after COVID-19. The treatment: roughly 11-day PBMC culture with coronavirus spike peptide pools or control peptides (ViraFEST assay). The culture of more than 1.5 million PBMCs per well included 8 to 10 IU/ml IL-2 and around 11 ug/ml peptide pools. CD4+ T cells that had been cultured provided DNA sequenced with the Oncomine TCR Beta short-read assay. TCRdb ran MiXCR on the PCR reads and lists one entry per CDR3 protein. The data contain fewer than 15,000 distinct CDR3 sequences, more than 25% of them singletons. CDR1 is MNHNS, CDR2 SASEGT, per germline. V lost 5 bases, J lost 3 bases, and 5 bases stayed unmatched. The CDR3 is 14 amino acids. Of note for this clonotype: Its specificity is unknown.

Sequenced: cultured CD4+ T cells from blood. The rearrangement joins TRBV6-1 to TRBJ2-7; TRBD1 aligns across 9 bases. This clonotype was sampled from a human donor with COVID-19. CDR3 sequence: CASSPGTGFYEQYF. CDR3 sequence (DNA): TGTGCCAGCAGTCCCGGGACAGGGTTCTACGAGCAGTACTTC.